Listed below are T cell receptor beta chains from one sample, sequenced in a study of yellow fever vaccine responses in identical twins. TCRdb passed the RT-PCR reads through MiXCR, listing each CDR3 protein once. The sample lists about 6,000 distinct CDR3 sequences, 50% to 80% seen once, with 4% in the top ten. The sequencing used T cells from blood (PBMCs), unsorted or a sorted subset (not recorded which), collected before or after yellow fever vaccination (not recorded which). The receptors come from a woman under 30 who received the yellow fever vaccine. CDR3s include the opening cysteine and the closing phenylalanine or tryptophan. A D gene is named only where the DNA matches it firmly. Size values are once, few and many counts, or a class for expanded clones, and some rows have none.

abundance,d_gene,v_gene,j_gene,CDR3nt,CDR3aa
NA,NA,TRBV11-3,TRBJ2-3,TGTGCCAGCAGCTTCCTAGATACAGATACGCAGTATTTT,CASSFLDTDTQYF
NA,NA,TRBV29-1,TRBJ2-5,TGCAGCGTTCCGCAACCTTCAGGGTCTTTAGAGACCCAGTACTTC,CSVPQPSGSLETQYF
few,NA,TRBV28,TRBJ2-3,TGTGCCAGCAGGTCATCGGGGGACACAGATACGCAGTATTTT,CASRSSGDTDTQYF
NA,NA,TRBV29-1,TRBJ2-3,TGCAGCGTTGTCGGTAAAGATACGCAGTATTTT,CSVVGKDTQYF
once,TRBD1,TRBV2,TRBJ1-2,TGTGCCAGCAGTCGGGACAGTACCTACTATGGCTACACCTTC,CASSRDSTYYGYTF
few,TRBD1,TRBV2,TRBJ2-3,TGTGCCAGCAGTGGATTCCGGGACAGGAGCACAGATACGCAGTATTTT,CASSGFRDRSTDTQYF
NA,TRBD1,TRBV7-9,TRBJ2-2,TGTGCCAGCAGCTCCTCCGGGACAGGGAACACCGGGGAGCTGTTTTTT,CASSSSGTGNTGELFF
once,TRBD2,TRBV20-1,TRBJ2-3,TGCAGTGCTAAGGGGTGGACTAGCGGGATAGATACGCAGTATTTT,CSAKGWTSGIDTQYF
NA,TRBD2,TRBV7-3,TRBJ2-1,TGTGCCAGCAGCTTAAGCGGGACTAGCGCGACTGAGCAGTTCTTC,CASSLSGTSATEQFF
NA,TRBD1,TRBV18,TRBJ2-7,TGTGCCAGCTCACCAGGAGCAGGGGGCGGTTACGAGCAGTACTTC,CASSPGAGGGYEQYF
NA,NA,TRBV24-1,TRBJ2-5,TGTGCCACCAGTGATCCCAAGGTGGACCAAGAGACCCAGTACTTC,CATSDPKVDQETQYF
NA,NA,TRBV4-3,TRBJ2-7,TGCGCCAGCAGCCGGATCCACGAGCAGTACTTC,CASSRIHEQYF
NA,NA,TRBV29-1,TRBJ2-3,TGCAGCGTTGGGGGCCGAACAGATACGCAGTATTTT,CSVGGRTDTQYF
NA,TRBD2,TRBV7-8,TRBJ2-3,TGTGCCAGCAGCCGACTAGCGGGAGGGGTGGATACGCAGTATTTT,CASSRLAGGVDTQYF
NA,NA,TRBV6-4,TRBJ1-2,TGTGCCAGCAGTGACGGAACAGTCGATGGCTACACCTTC,CASSDGTVDGYTF
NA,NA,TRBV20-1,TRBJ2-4,TGCAGCGGACGTCTCTGGGGAAACATTCAGTACTTC,CSGRLWGNIQYF
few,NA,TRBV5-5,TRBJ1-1,TGTGCCAGCAGCAGGGACGGATTGAACACTGAAGCTTTCTTT,CASSRDGLNTEAFF
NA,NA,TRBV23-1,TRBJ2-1,TGCGCCAGCAGTCGAAAGGGACCCTACAATGAGCAGTTCTTC,CASSRKGPYNEQFF
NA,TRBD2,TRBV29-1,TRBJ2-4,TGCAGCGTTAACGGACTAGCGGGGGGGTTTCAGTACTTC,CSVNGLAGGFQYF
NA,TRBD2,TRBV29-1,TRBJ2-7,TGCAGCGTTGAACCTAGCGGAACCTACGAGCAGTACTTC,CSVEPSGTYEQYF
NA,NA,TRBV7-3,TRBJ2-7,TGTGCCAGCAGCTTAGTCCCTAGGTCCAGGGAGCAGTACTTC,CASSLVPRSREQYF
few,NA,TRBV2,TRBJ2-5,TGTGCCAGCAGTGATCGGTTGACTTACCAAGAGACCCAGTACTTC,CASSDRLTYQETQYF
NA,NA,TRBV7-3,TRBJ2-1,TGTGCCAGCATTAGGGCTAGATTTTATGAGCAGTTCTTC,CASIRARFYEQFF
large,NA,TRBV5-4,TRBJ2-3,TGTGCCAGCAGCTTGGCACCGTCGGTCGATACGCAGTATTTT,CASSLAPSVDTQYF
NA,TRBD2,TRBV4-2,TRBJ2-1,TGTGCCAGCAGCCAAGACGACAGCGGGAGTTACAATGAGCAGTTCTTC,CASSQDDSGSYNEQFF
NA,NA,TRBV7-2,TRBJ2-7,TGTGCCAGCAGCTTGAAGGGGGATTCCTACGAGCAGTACTTC,CASSLKGDSYEQYF
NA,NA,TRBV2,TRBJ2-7,TGTGCCAGCAGTTTCGGCAGGGTAGGCTACGAGCAGTACTTC,CASSFGRVGYEQYF
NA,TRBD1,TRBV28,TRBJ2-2,TGTGCCACCCTTATCGGGACAGTTAACACCGGGGAGCTGTTTTTT,CATLIGTVNTGELFF
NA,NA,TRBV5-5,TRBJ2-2,TGTGCCAGCAGCTTGTCAGCGCCGAACACCGGGGAGCTGTTTTTT,CASSLSAPNTGELFF
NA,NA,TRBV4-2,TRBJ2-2,TGTGCCAGCAGCCAAGAGCGGACGGGCGGGGAGCTGTTTTTT,CASSQERTGGELFF
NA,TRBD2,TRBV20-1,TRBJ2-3,TGCAGTGCTAAACCTAGCGGGGTTAAAGATACGCAGTATTTT,CSAKPSGVKDTQYF
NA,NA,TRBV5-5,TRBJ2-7,TGTGCCAGCACCACTGTCGGGGGTGGGTCCTACGAGCAGTACTTC,CASTTVGGGSYEQYF
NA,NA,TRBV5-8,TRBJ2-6,TGTGCCAGCAGCCGGACTCGCTCTGGGGCCAACGTCCTGACTTTC,CASSRTRSGANVLTF
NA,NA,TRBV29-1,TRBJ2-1,TGCAGCGCTGCCCCAGGGGGGCTTGAGCAGTTCTTC,CSAAPGGLEQFF
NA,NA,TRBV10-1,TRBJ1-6,TGCGCCAGCAACTATTCCGAGTGGAATAATTCACCCCTCCACTTT,CASNYSEWNNSPLHF
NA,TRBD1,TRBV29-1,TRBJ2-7,TGCAGCGTTGAGTTCGCACAGGGGGCAGCCTACGAGCAGTACTTC,CSVEFAQGAAYEQYF
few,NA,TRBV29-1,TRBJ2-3,TGCAGCGTGGACCAGGAGGGGACAGATACGCAGTATTTT,CSVDQEGTDTQYF
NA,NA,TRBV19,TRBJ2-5,TGTGCCAGTAGGGACATCCAAGAGACCCAGTACTTC,CASRDIQETQYF
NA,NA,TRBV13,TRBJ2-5,TGTGCCAGCAGCCTTTCAATGAGACAGACTGGGGAGACCCAGTACTTC,CASSLSMRQTGETQYF
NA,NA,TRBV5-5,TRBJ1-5,TGTGCCAGCAGCTCAGGAGTACGGACAGATCAGCCCCAGCATTTT,CASSSGVRTDQPQHF
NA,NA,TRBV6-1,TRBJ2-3,TGTGCCAGCAGTGGTATGGAGGGGGGGACAGATACGCAGTATTTT,CASSGMEGGTDTQYF
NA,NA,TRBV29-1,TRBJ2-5,TGCAGCGTTGAACAGTACGCAGAGCAAGAGACCCAGTACTTC,CSVEQYAEQETQYF
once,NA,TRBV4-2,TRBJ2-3,TGTGCCAGCAGCATAGGACCCATTAGGACCACAGATACGCAGTATTTT,CASSIGPIRTTDTQYF
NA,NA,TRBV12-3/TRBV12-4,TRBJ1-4,TGTGCCAGCCGTGGAGGGACACCTAATGAAAAACTGTTTTTT,CASRGGTPNEKLFF
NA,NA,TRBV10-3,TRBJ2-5,TGTGCCATCAGTGAGGGACCGAGCCAAGAGACCCAGTACTTC,CAISEGPSQETQYF
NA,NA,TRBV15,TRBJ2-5,TGTGCCACCTACACTGCCGGCAGGGAAGAGACCCAGTACTTC,CATYTAGREETQYF
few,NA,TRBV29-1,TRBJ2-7,TGCAGCGTTGTGTCTACCCCTTCCTACGAGCAGTACTTC,CSVVSTPSYEQYF
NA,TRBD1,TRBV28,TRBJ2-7,TGTGCCAGCAGTTTCCCCCGGGACAGAGACTACGAGCAGTACTTC,CASSFPRDRDYEQYF
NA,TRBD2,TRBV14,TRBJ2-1,TGTGCCAGCAGCAATAGCGGGAGTGGGGGCAATGAGCAGTTCTTC,CASSNSGSGGNEQFF
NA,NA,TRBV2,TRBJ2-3,TGTGCCAGCAGTGCAGGTTGGGGCGGAACAGATACGCAGTATTTT,CASSAGWGGTDTQYF
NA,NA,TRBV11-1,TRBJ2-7,TGTGCCAGCAGGCCGTTCACGGCGTCGAGCGAGCAGTACTTC,CASRPFTASSEQYF
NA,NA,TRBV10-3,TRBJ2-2,TGTGCCATCAGTGAGTCGGAGCACGGGGAGCTGTTTTTT,CAISESEHGELFF
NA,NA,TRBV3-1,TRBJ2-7,TGTGCCAGCAGCCCCGGACCGACCTACGAGCAGTACTTC,CASSPGPTYEQYF
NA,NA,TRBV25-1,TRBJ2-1,TGTGCCAGCCTCGAAACCTTTAGTGGTGAGCAGTTCTTC,CASLETFSGEQFF